These T cell receptor beta chains were read from a single sample in a study of T cells after yellow fever vaccination. MiXCR was run by TCRdb on the 5' RACE reads, yielding one entry per CDR3 protein. The table records hundreds of thousands of distinct CDR3 sequences, around a sixth of them present only once. The input for sequencing was PBMCs, taken before the yellow fever booster vaccination. Every receptor here comes from a man aged 18-30 years who received the YFV17D yellow fever vaccine. The CDR3 runs from the conserved cysteine through the conserved F or W. The D gene is left open where the match is weak. Clone size is shown for a subset of rows, as once, few, many or a class of expanded clone.

J gene,V gene,clone size,D gene,CDR3 protein,CDR3 DNA
TRBJ1-1,TRBV6-6,few,NA,CASRRTDPEAFF,TGTGCCAGCAGACGGACGGACCCAGAAGCTTTCTTT
TRBJ2-3,TRBV24-1,few,TRBD1,CATSGQGTDTQYF,TGTGCCACCAGCGGACAGGGGACAGATACGCAGTATTTT
TRBJ2-5,TRBV29-1,NA,NA,CSVPGFLKETQYF,TGCAGCGTGCCGGGATTTTTAAAAGAGACCCAGTACTTC
TRBJ2-3,TRBV7-7,NA,NA,CASSRTVGDTDTQYF,TGTGCCAGCAGCAGGACTGTGGGGGACACAGATACGCAGTATTTT
TRBJ2-5,TRBV7-9,NA,NA,CASSETVNSETQYF,TGTGCCAGCAGCGAAACAGTCAACTCGGAGACCCAGTACTTC
TRBJ1-5,TRBV7-9,NA,NA,CASSLGGMVRGNQPQHF,TGTGCCAGCAGCTTAGGGGGGATGGTACGGGGCAATCAGCCCCAGCATTTT
TRBJ2-2,TRBV29-1,NA,NA,CSVEGGGQSNTGELFF,TGCAGCGTTGAAGGTGGCGGACAGTCGAACACCGGGGAGCTGTTTTTT
TRBJ2-5,TRBV12-3/TRBV12-4,NA,NA,CASSLGVTVAF,TGTGCCAGCAGTTTAGGAGTGACAGTCGCCTTC
TRBJ1-2,TRBV9,NA,NA,CASSVVDGYTF,TGTGCCAGCAGCGTAGTTGATGGCTACACCTTC
TRBJ2-5,TRBV30,few,NA,CAWSVLSQETQYF,TGTGCCTGGAGTGTCCTGTCCCAAGAGACCCAGTACTTC
TRBJ2-3,TRBV7-9,NA,NA,CASGRADTQYF,TGTGCCAGCGGGAGAGCAGATACGCAGTATTTT
TRBJ2-3,TRBV10-3,NA,TRBD2,CAIRLAGARGDTQYF,TGTGCCATCAGACTAGCGGGGGCCCGTGGGGATACGCAGTATTTT
TRBJ1-5,TRBV7-2,NA,NA,CASSLGALSQPQHF,TGTGCCAGCAGCTTAGGGGCCCTTAGCCAGCCCCAGCATTTT
TRBJ1-2,TRBV5-1,NA,TRBD1,CASSLEILTGGYGYTF,TGCGCCAGCAGCTTGGAAATTTTAACAGGGGGCTATGGCTACACCTTC
TRBJ2-1,TRBV7-9,NA,NA,CASSFGSNEQFF,TGTGCCAGCAGCTTTGGGAGCAATGAGCAGTTCTTC
TRBJ2-2,TRBV7-7,once,TRBD1,CASSSRPTGMRTGELFF,TGTGCCAGCAGCTCCCGACCGACAGGGATGCGCACCGGGGAGCTGTTTTTT
TRBJ2-1,TRBV6-6,NA,NA,CASSYDSHNEQFF,TGTGCCAGCAGTTACGACAGCCACAATGAGCAGTTCTTC
TRBJ2-7,TRBV10-2,many,NA,CASRDNSYEQYF,TGCGCCAGCAGAGACAACTCCTACGAGCAGTACTTC
TRBJ2-3,TRBV6-5,many,TRBD2,CASSPLTSGWDTQYF,TGTGCCAGCAGTCCCCTGACTAGCGGATGGGATACGCAGTATTTT
TRBJ1-3,TRBV7-6,few,NA,CASSARGASGNTIYF,TGTGCCAGCAGCGCTAGGGGGGCATCTGGAAACACCATATATTTT
TRBJ1-1,TRBV27,NA,TRBD1,CASSWGQMNTEAFF,TGTGCCAGCAGTTGGGGACAGATGAACACTGAAGCTTTCTTT
TRBJ1-1,TRBV29-1,NA,TRBD1,CSGDRQGGTEAFF,TGCAGCGGCGATCGACAGGGGGGCACTGAAGCTTTCTTT
TRBJ2-6,TRBV7-3,NA,NA,CASSFINSGANVLTF,TGTGCCAGCAGCTTCATTAATTCTGGGGCCAACGTCCTGACTTTC